These 27 T cell receptor beta chains came from one sample sequenced in a study of blood T cell repertoires in COVID-19. TCRdb's copy holds only in-frame clones and misses some; the assay was immunoSEQ multiplex PCR. The data contain some 270,000 clones, roughly 85% of them seen just once; the ten biggest clones take up about 7%. The sequenced sample consisted of PBMCs or T cells enriched from blood (not recorded which). The receptors derive from a woman in her 50s who had been exposed to COVID-19.

The chain recombines TRBV6-2 or TRBV6-3 with TRBJ1-1; 12 bases agree with TRBD1. The CDR3 runs 22 residues. The ends lost 6 bases at V and 1 base at J; junction bases unmatched: 24. Germline CDR1 and CDR2: MNHEY and SVGEGT. CDR3 protein: CASSHILGSGTGGGRANTEAFF. The CDR3 region has the DNA TGTGCCAGCAGCCATATCCTTGGGAGCGGGACAGGGGGCGGAAGGGCGAACACTGAAGCTTTCTTT.

The chain uses TRBV7-2 and TRBJ1-1; TRBD1 matches at 9 bases. V shed 5 bases and J 1 base; nucleotides not matched to a gene: 5. CDR3 size: 15 residues. Germline CDR1 SGHTA, CDR2 FQGNSA. The CDR3 DNA follows: TGTGCCAGCAGCCTGAACAGGGGGCCGAACACTGAAGCTTTCTTT. Translation: CASSLNRGPNTEAFF.

The CDR3 coding sequence is TGTGCCAGCAGCCAAGTGGCTGGTGTCACTGAAGCTTTCTTT. This gives the protein CASSQVAGVTEAFF. The V gene is TRBV3-1 (or the pseudogene TRBV3-2), the J gene TRBJ1-1, with D unresolved. This CDR3 contains 14 residues. Deletions cut 1 base from V and 4 bases from J, with 10 bases between. Germline V gene data show CDR1 as LGHDT and CDR2 as YNNKEL (reference sequence).

The V call is TRBV2, the J call TRBJ1-2; 9 bases align to TRBD1. This CDR3 is built from 17 residues. From germline, CDR1 is SNHLY and CDR2 FYNNEI. Unmatched junction bases numbered 15, after V lost 4 bases and J lost 6 bases. This CDR3 reads CASSGRDLGTGRDGYTF. The CDR3 DNA sequence: TGTGCCAGCAGTGGAAGGGATTTGGGGACAGGGAGGGATGGCTACACCTTC.

The CDR3 coding sequence is TGCGCCAGCAGTGAGGCAGGCGCCGAAGCTTTCTTT. It encodes CASSEAGAEAFF. V usage is TRBV10-1 and J usage is TRBJ1-1; the D is unclear. Germline CDR1 is WNHNN and CDR2 is SYGVQD (reference sequence). Trimming took off 2 bases at V and 8 bases at J, with 9 bases between the two ends. This CDR3 has 12 amino acids.

About this clone: Other DNA sequences of this sample code for an identical CDR3. The chain links TRBV5-4 to TRBJ1-2, with D possibly matching TRBD1 (5 bases). Germline assignment: CDR1 SGHNT and CDR2 YYREEE (reference sequence). Trimming left V 1 base short and J 2 bases short, with 6 bases between. The CDR3 covers 13 residues. CDR3 in amino acids: CASSLPGNYGYTF. The CDR3 DNA follows: TGTGCCAGCAGCTTGCCAGGGAACTATGGCTACACCTTC.

DNA for the CDR3: TGTGCCAGCAGCTTAGAAGGGGAAACTTTTCAAGAGACCCAGTACTTC. It translates to CASSLEGETFQETQYF. The rearrangement joins TRBV13 to TRBJ2-5; perhaps TRBD1 as D (5 bases). Trimming took 1 base from V and 2 from J, leaving 14 bases between them. The CDR3 is made up of 16 amino acids. CDR1 is PRHDT, CDR2 FYEKMQ, per germline (reference sequence).

This clone was observed once. The chain is built from TRBV15 and TRBJ2-1; possible D gene TRBD1, 6 bases. The germline CDR1 and CDR2 sequences are LNHNV and YYDKDF (reference sequence). CDR3 length: 18 residues. V lost 1 base to trimming and J lost 4 bases, with 20 bases between them. The chain's CDR3 is CATSRGIPGAPPYNEQFF. Here the CDR3 DNA reads TGTGCCACCAGCAGAGGGATCCCAGGGGCCCCTCCGTACAATGAGCAGTTCTTC.

The gene calls are TRBV5-1 and TRBJ2-7; D unresolved. Between the trimmed V and J ends, which lost 1 base and 6 bases, there was a span of 17 bases. The CDR3 runs 15 residues. The germline V gene has CDR1 SGHRS and CDR2 YFSETQ. CDR3 in amino acids: CASSLSVSDLGEQYF. CDR3 DNA: TGCGCCAGCAGCTTGAGTGTATCCGACTTGGGCGAGCAGTACTTC.

This chain links TRBV30 with TRBJ2-7, with D possibly TRBD1 on 5 matching bases. V lost 2 bases to trimming and J lost 6 bases, with 8 bases between them. Germline assignment: CDR1 GTSNPN and CDR2 SVGIG (reference sequence). This CDR3 is 11 amino acids long. CDR3 region: CAWSSGLEQYF. DNA of the CDR3: TGTGCCTGGAGTTCAGGGCTCGAGCAGTACTTC.

This clone was found once. J is TRBJ2-5 and V is TRBV11-2; maybe TRBD1 (5 bases). This CDR3 contains 14 residues. Trimming removed 5 bases from V and 3 bases from J, with 13 bases in between. The germline V gene encodes CDR1 SGHAT and CDR2 FQNNGV. The chain's CDR3 is CASSPLGAEETQYF. In DNA, the CDR3 is TGTGCCAGCAGCCCCCTTGGGGCGGAAGAGACCCAGTACTTC. Full variable domain (remainder filled in from reference TRBV11-2 and TRBJ2-5): EAGVAQSPRYKIIEKRQSVAFWCNPISGHATLYWYQQILGQGPKLLIQFQNNGVVDDSQLPKDRFSAERLKGVDSTLKIQPAKLEDSAVYLCASSPLGAEETQYFGPGTRLLVL.

CDR3 DNA: TGCGCCAGCAGCCCCGGGGGGAAGAACACCGGGGAGCTGTTTTTT. Protein: CASSPGGKNTGELFF. The J gene is TRBJ2-2, the V gene TRBV5-1, with 7 nucleotides matching TRBD2. CDR1 and CDR2 from the germline V gene are SGHRS and YFSETQ. V shed 4 bases and J 1 base; nucleotides not matched to a gene: 4. The CDR3 loop spans 15 amino acids.

The chain joins TRBV5-1 to TRBJ2-3, with a weak D call TRBD1 (7 bases). The germline V and J ends were trimmed by 2 bases and 3 bases, with 28 bases remaining between them. This CDR3 is 20 amino acids long. The germline gives CDR1 SGHRS, CDR2 YFSETQ. Written as DNA, the CDR3 is TGCGCCAGCAGCTTTTCACCGGGACAGCTCTTGGGGGCGGGAACAGATACGCAGTATTTT. As protein: CASSFSPGQLLGAGTDTQYF.

This CDR3 is CASSIGTPNQPQHF. CDR3 coding DNA: TGTGCCAGCAGCATAGGGACACCTAATCAGCCCCAGCATTTT. This chain joins TRBV6-5 and TRBJ1-5, with D possibly being TRBD1 (6 bases). This CDR3 contains 14 residues. Germline CDR1 MNHEY, CDR2 SVGAGI. Trimming removed 6 bases from V and 4 bases from J, with 13 bases in between.

The chain combines TRBV7-3 with TRBJ2-1, with D possibly being TRBD2 (6 bases). CDR1 SGHTA and CDR2 FQGTGA come from the germline V gene. The CDR3 loop spans 13 amino acids. V lost 5 bases and J 7 bases, leaving 12 bases between the germline ends. The CDR3 reads CASSLSTRNEQFF. The CDR3, as DNA: TGTGCCAGCAGCCTTTCGACTAGGAATGAGCAGTTCTTC.

The chain joins TRBV5-5 to TRBJ1-5, with unresolved D. Trimming pared 2 bases from V and 2 bases from J, leaving 5 bases between. Looked up from germline, CDR1 is SGHKS and CDR2 is YYEKEE (reference sequence). The CDR3 covers 13 residues. CDR3 coding DNA: TGTGCCAGCAGCTTTGGAGGCAATCAGCCCCAGCATTTT. It yields the protein CASSFGGNQPQHF.

This CDR3 reads CASSLSGNQPQHF. As DNA, the CDR3 is TGTGCCAGCAGCTTAAGCGGGAATCAGCCCCAGCATTTT. The chain uses TRBV13 and TRBJ1-5; D not resolved. This CDR3 spans 13 amino acids. The V end was cut by 2 bases, the J end by 4 bases, with 6 bases between. Germline V gives CDR1 PRHDT, CDR2 FYEKMQ (reference sequence).

V and J are TRBV2 and TRBJ1-2; 7 bases agree with TRBD1. The CDR3 loop spans 12 amino acids. V lost 7 bases to trimming and J lost 7 bases; unmatched junction nucleotides: 6. The germline V gene has CDR1 SNHLY and CDR2 FYNNEI. Here the CDR3 DNA reads TGTGCCAGCAAAAGACAGGGAAGTGGCTACACCTTC. Encoded protein: CASKRQGSGYTF.

The gene calls are TRBV5-1 and TRBJ1-6; TRBD1 might be the D (6 bases). This CDR3 spans 15 amino acids. With 0 bases removed from V and 5 bases from J, the gap between germline ends came to 9 bases. Germline loops: CDR1 SGHRS, CDR2 YFSETQ. This chain's CDR3 is CASSLDRANNSPLHF. In DNA form, the CDR3 reads TGCGCCAGCAGCTTGGACAGGGCGAATAATTCACCCCTCCACTTT. Combining the CDR3 with reference TRBV5-1 and TRBJ1-6 gives the whole variable domain KAGVTQTPRYLIKTRGQQVTLSCSPISGHRSVSWYQQTPGQGLQFLFEYFSETQRNKGNFPGRFSGRQFSNSRSEMNVSTLELGDSALYLCASSLDRANNSPLHFGNGTRLTVT.

The gene calls are TRBV30 and TRBJ2-1, with D possibly TRBD1 on 5 matching bases. CDR1 is GTSNPN and CDR2 is SVGIG in the germline V gene (reference sequence). V lost 0 bases to trimming and J lost 8 bases, with 11 bases between them. The CDR3 extends over 13 amino acids. CDR3 DNA sequence: TGTGCCTGGAGTGTAGGTTGGGGCGATGAGCAGTTCTTC. It encodes CAWSVGWGDEQFF.

V and J are TRBV18 and TRBJ1-1; 7 bases match TRBD1. The CDR3 is 15 residues long. Per germline, CDR1 KGHSH and CDR2 LQKENI. With 2 bases clipped from V and 5 bases from J, the junction kept 8 bases outside the gene matches. The CDR3 nucleotides read TGTGCCAGCTCACCATCCACAGGGGTTGGAACTGAAGCTTTCTTT. The encoded protein is CASSPSTGVGTEAFF.

The CDR3 coding sequence is TGTGCCATCGGACAGGGCAATCAGCCCCAGCATTTT. This encodes CAIGQGNQPQHF. The gene calls are TRBV10-3 and TRBJ1-5, with 7 bases fitting TRBD1. After removal of 8 bases from V and 2 bases from J, the junction contained 0 bases not matched to a gene. The CDR3 contains 12 residues. Germline-derived CDR1 and CDR2 are ENHRY and SYGVKD.

The rearrangement links TRBV18 to TRBJ1-1; D is unclear. This CDR3 region has 13 residues. From germline, CDR1 is KGHSH and CDR2 LQKENI. V lost 6 bases to trimming and J lost 3 bases, with 11 bases between them. The CDR3 DNA sequence: TGTGCCAGCTCTCCAGTGGGAGACACTGAAGCTTTCTTT. Translated: CASSPVGDTEAFF.

This chain uses TRBV4-2 with TRBJ1-1, with 7 bases matching TRBD1. The CDR3 length is 14 residues. V gave up 0 bases and J gave up 5 bases; unmatched junction bases: 3. The germline gives CDR1 LGHNA, CDR2 YNFKEQ. The CDR3: CASSQEGGRTEAFF. The CDR3 DNA sequence: TGTGCCAGCAGCCAAGAAGGGGGCCGGACTGAAGCTTTCTTT.

V and J are TRBV29-1 and TRBJ2-2; D is uncertain. Germline lookup yields CDR1 SQVTM and CDR2 ANQGSEA. Trimming removed 7 bases at V and 6 bases at J, with 9 bases between. The length of the CDR3 is 11 residues. The CDR3 sequence is CSGGWSGELFF. The CDR3 DNA follows: TGCAGCGGCGGATGGTCCGGGGAGCTGTTTTTT.

This clone was recorded once. The chain's CDR3 is CASSGGYYSGNTIYF. The CDR3 nucleotides are TGTGCCAGCAGTGGAGGGTACTACTCTGGAAACACCATATATTTT. The rearrangement links TRBV2 to TRBJ1-3; D is unresolved. This CDR3 is 15 amino acids long. The V gene lost 4 bases and the J gene lost 0 bases, with 10 bases spanning the gap. The germline V gene encodes CDR1 SNHLY and CDR2 FYNNEI. Complete variable domain (other parts from reference TRBV2 and TRBJ1-3): EPEVTQTPSHQVTQMGQEVILRCVPISNHLYFYWYRQILGQKVEFLVSFYNNEISEKSEIFDDQFSVERPDGSNFTLKIRSTKLEDSAMYFCASSGGYYSGNTIYFGEGSWLTVV.

The J gene is TRBJ1-1, the V gene TRBV5-4; D is ambiguous. V lost 4 bases to trimming and J lost 2 bases, with 9 bases between them. The CDR3 covers 13 residues. Germline-derived CDR1 and CDR2 are SGHNT and YYREEE (reference sequence). Here the CDR3 DNA reads TGTGCCAGCAGCGGAGAGGGAAACACTGAAGCTTTCTTT. Translation: CASSGEGNTEAFF.